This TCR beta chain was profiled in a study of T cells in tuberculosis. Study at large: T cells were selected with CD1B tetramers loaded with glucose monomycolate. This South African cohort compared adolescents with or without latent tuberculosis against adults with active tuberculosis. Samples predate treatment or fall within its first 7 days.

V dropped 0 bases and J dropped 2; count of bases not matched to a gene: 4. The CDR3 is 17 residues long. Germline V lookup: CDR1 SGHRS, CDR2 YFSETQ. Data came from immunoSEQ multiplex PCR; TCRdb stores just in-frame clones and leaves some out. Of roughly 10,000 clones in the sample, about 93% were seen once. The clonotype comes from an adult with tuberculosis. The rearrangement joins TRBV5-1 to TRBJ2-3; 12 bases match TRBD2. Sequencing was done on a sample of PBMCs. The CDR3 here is CASSLALAGGATDTQYF. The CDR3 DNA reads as TGCGCCAGCAGCTTGGCGCTAGCGGGGGGGGCCACAGATACGCAGTATTTT.